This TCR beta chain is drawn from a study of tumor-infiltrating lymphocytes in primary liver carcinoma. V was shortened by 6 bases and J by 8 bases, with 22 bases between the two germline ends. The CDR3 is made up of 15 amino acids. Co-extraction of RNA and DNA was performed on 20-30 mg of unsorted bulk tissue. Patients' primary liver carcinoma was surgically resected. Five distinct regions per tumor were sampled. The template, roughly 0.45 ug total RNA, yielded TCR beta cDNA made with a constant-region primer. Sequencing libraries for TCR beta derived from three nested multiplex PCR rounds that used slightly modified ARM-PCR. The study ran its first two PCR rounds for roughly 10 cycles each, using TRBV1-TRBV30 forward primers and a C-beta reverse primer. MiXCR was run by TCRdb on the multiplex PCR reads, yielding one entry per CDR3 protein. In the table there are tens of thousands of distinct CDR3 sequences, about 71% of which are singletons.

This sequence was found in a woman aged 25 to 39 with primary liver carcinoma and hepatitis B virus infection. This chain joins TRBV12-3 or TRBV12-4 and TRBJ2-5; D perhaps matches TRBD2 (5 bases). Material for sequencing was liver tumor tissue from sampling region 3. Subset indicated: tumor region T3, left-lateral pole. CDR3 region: CASSTYPESGETQYF. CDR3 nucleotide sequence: TGTGCCAGCAGCACCTACCCCGAGAGCGGAGAAACCCAGTACTTC.